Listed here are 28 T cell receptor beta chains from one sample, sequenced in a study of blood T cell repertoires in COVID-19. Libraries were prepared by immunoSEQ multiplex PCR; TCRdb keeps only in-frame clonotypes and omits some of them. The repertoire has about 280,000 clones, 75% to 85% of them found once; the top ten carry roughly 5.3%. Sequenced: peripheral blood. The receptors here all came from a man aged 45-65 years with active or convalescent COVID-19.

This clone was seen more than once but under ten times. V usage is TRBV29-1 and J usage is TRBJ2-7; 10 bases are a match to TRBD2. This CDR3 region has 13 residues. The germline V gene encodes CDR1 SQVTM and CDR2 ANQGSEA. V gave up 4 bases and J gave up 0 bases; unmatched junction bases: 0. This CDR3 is CSVGLAGSYEQYF. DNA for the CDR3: TGCAGCGTTGGACTAGCGGGCTCCTACGAGCAGTACTTC.

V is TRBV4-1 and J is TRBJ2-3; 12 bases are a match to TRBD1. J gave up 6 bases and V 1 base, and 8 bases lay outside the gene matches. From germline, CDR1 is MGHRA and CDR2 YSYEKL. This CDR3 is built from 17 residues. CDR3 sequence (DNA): TGCGCCAGCAGCCAAGGAGGGGGACAGGGGGCTAGGGATACGCAGTATTTT. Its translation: CASSQGGGQGARDTQYF.

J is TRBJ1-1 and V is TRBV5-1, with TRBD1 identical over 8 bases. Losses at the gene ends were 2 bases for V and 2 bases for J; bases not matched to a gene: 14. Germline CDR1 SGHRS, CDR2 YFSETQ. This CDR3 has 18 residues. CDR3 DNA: TGCGCCAGCAGCTTTCGGGGAGGAGGACAGGGCGAAAACACTGAAGCTTTCTTT. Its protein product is CASSFRGGGQGENTEAFF.

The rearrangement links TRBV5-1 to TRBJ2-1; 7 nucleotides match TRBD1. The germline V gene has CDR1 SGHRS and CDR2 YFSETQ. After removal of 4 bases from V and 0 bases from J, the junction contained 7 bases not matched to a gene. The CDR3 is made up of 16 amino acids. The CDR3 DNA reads TGCGCCAGCAGCCAGACGACAGGGAGCTCCTACAATGAGCAGTTCTTC. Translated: CASSQTTGSSYNEQFF.

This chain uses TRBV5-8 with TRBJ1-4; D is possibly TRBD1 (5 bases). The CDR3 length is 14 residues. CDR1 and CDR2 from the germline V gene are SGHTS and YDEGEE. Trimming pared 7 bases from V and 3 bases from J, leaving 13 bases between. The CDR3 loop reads CASALRGANEKLFF. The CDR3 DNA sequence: TGTGCCAGCGCCCTCCGGGGGGCTAATGAAAAACTGTTTTTT.

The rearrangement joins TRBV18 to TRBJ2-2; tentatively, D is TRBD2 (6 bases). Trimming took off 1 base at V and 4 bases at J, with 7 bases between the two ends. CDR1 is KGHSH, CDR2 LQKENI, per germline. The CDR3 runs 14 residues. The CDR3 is CASSPLAATGELFF. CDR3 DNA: TGTGCCAGCTCACCACTAGCGGCCACCGGGGAGCTGTTTTTT.

CDR3 bases: TGTGCCAGCAGTGGAGACAGGGGGCGAGGTATGGCTGGGGCCAACGTCCTGACTTTC. It specifies CASSGDRGRGMAGANVLTF. The chain joins TRBV6-1 to TRBJ2-6; 10 bases match TRBD1. From germline, CDR1 is MNHNS and CDR2 SASEGT. The J segment lost 2 bases and the V segment lost 4 bases, leaving 11 bases of the junction unmatched. The CDR3 consists of 19 residues.

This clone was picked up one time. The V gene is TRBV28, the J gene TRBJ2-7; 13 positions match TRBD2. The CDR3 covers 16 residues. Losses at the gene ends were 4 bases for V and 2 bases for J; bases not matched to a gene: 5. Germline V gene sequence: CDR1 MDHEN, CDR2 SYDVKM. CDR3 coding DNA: TGTGCCAGCAGTTCACTAGCGGGAGGGCCTCCCTACGAGCAGTACTTC. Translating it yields CASSSLAGGPPYEQYF. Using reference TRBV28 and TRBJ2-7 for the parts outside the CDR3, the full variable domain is DVKVTQSSRYLVKRTGEKVFLECVQDMDHENMFWYRQDPGLGLRLIYFSYDVKMKEKGDIPEGYSVSREKKERFSLILESASTNQTSMYLCASSSLAGGPPYEQYFGPGTRLTVT.

CDR3 loop: CASSGRGSEVESGANVLTF. The CDR3 DNA sequence: TGTGCCAGCAGCGGGAGGGGCTCAGAGGTTGAATCTGGGGCCAACGTCCTGACTTTC. J is TRBJ2-6 and V is TRBV9, with D possibly being TRBD2 (6 bases). CDR1 and CDR2 (germline): SGDLS, YYNGEE. The CDR3 length is 19 residues. Between the trimmed V and J ends, which lost 3 bases and 1 base, there was a span of 20 bases.

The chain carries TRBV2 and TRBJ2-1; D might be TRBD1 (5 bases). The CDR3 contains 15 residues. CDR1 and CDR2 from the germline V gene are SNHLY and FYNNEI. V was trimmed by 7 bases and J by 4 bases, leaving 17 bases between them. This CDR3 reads CASMHRSEGYNEQFF. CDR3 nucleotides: TGTGCCAGCATGCACAGGTCGGAAGGATACAATGAGCAGTTCTTC. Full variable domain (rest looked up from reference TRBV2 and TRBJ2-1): EPEVTQTPSHQVTQMGQEVILRCVPISNHLYFYWYRQILGQKVEFLVSFYNNEISEKSEIFDDQFSVERPDGSNFTLKIRSTKLEDSAMYFCASMHRSEGYNEQFFGPGTRLTVL.

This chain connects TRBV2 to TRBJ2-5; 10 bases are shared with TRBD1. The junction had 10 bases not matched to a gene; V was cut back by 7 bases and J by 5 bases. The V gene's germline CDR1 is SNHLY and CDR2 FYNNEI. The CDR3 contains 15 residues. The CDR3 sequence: CASTFRTGGWETQYF. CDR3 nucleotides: TGTGCCAGCACCTTCAGGACAGGGGGGTGGGAGACCCAGTACTTC.

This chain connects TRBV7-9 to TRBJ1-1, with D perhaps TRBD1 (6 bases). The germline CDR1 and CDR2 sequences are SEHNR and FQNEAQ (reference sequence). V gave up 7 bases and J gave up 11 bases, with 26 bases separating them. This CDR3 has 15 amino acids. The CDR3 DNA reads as TGTGCCAGCATCCAAACCGGGGACATTGCCCTCCCGGCTTTCTTT. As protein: CASIQTGDIALPAFF.

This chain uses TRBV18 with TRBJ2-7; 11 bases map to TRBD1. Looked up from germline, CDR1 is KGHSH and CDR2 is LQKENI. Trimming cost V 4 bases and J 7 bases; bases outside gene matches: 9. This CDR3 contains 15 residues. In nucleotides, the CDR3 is TGTGCCAGCTCACACAAAGGACAGGGGGCGCTTGAGCAGTACTTC. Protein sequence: CASSHKGQGALEQYF.

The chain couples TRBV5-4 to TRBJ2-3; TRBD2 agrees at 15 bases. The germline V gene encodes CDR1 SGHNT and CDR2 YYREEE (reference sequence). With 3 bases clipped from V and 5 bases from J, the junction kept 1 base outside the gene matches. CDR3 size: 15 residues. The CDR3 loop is CASSSGLAGGDTQYF. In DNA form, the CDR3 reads TGTGCCAGCAGCTCGGGACTAGCGGGAGGAGATACGCAGTATTTT.

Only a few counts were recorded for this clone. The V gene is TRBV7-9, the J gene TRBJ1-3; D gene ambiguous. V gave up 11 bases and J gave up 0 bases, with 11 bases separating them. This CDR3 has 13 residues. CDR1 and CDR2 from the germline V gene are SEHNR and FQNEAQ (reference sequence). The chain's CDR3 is CASTGSSGNTIYF. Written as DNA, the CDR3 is TGTGCCTCAACGGGGAGCTCTGGAAACACCATATATTTT.

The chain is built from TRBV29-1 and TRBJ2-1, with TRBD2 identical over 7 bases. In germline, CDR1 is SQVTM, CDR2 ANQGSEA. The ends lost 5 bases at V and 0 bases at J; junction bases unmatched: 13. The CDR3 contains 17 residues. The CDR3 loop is CSVCGSQMGSSYNEQFF. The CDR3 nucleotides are TGCAGCGTTTGCGGGAGTCAAATGGGGAGCTCCTACAATGAGCAGTTCTTC.

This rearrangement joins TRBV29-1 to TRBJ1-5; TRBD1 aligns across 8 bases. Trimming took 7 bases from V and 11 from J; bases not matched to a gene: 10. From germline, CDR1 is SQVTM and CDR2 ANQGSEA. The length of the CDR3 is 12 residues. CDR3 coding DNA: TGCAGCGCGACTAAACAGGGGGGGACCCAGCATTTT. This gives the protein CSATKQGGTQHF.

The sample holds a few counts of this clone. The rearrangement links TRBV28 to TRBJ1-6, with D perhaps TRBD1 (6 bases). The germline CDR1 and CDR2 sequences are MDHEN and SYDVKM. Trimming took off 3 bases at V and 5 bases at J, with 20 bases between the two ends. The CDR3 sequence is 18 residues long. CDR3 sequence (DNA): TGTGCCAGCAGTTTCCCCGGGACACAGAAGAGAAATAATTCACCCCTCCACTTT. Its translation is CASSFPGTQKRNNSPLHF.

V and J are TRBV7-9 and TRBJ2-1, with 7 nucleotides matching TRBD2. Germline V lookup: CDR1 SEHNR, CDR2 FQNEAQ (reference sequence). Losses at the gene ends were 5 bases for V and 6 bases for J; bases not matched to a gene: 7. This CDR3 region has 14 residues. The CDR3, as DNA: TGTGCCAGCAGCCAGCCATGGGGGGGCAATGAGCAGTTCTTC. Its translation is CASSQPWGGNEQFF.

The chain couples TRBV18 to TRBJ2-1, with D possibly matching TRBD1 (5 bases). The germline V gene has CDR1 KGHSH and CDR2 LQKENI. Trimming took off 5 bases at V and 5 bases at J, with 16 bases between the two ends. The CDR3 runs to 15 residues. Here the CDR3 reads CASSARQRIDNEQFF. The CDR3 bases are TGTGCCAGCTCAGCTCGACAGAGGATAGACAATGAGCAGTTCTTC.

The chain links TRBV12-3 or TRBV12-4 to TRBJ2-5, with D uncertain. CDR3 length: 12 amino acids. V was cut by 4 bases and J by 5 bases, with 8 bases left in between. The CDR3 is CASSSARETQYF. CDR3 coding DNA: TGTGCCAGCAGTTCCGCTAGGGAGACCCAGTACTTC.

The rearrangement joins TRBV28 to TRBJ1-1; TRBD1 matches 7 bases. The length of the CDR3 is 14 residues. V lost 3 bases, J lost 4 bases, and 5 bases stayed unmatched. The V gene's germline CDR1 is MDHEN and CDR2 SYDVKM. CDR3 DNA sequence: TGTGCCAGCAGTTTCGAGACAGGGCTCACTGAAGCTTTCTTT. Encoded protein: CASSFETGLTEAFF.

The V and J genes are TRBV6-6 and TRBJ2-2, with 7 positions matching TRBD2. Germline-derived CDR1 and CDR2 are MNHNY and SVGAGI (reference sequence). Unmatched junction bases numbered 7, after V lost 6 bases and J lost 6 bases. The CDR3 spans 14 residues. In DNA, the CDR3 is TGTGCCAGCAGGCAAACTAGCGACCCCGGGGAGCTGTTTTTT. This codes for CASRQTSDPGELFF.

The CDR3 loop reads CSVSQGGKWGEQYF. DNA for the CDR3: TGCAGCGTTTCGCAGGGGGGTAAATGGGGCGAGCAGTACTTC. The genes are TRBV29-1 and TRBJ2-7; TRBD1 is a possible D gene (7 bases). CDR1 is SQVTM and CDR2 is ANQGSEA in the germline V gene. The CDR3 is made up of 14 amino acids. V was pared by 5 bases and J by 6 bases, with 20 bases between.

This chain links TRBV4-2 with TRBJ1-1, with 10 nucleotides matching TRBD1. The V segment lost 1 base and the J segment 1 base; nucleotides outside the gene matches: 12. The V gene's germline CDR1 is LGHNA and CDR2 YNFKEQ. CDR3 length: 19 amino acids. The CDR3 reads CASSQVGRSRTGGNTEAFF. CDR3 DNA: TGTGCCAGCAGCCAAGTCGGCCGGTCTCGGACAGGGGGGAACACTGAAGCTTTCTTT.

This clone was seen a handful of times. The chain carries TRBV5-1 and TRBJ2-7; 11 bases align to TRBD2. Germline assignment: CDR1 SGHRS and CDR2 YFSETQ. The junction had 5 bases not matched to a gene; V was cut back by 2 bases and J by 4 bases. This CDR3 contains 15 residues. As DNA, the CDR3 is TGCGCCAGCAGCTTTCTAGCGGGAGGAACTTACGAGCAGTACTTC. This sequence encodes CASSFLAGGTYEQYF.

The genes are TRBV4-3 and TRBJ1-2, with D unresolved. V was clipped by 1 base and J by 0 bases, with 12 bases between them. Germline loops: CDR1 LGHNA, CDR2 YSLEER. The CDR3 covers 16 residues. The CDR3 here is CASSQVAKLPNYGYTF. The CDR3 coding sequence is TGCGCCAGCAGCCAAGTAGCCAAACTTCCTAACTATGGCTACACCTTC.

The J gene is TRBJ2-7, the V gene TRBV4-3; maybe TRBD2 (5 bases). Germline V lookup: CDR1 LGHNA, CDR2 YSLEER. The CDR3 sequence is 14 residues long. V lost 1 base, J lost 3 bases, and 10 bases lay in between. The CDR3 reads CASSQALGLYEQYF. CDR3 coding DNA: TGCGCCAGCAGCCAAGCCCTCGGACTCTACGAGCAGTACTTC.